Each of the 5 T cell receptor beta chains below was sequenced from the same sample in a study of Ad26.COV2.S vaccination and SARS-CoV-2 variants (dated by TCRdb to the early 2020s). Libraries were prepared through the immunoSEQ multiplex PCR assay. Here the immuneACCESS table is served through TCRdb, limited to in-frame sequences with V and J called. Missing clones are a known gap in these copies; in checked studies unresolved V genes cover under half, and the rest lacks a known reason. The sample contains approximately 480,000 clones, around 90% of them found a single time. The ten largest clonotypes hold roughly 13% of the sample. The label giving this sample's treatment or condition can be read as: about 20 received Ad26.COV2.S at low or high dose, single or two shots; about five received placebo; per-sample allocation not given. For vaccine and placebo recipients, repertoires were sequenced using samples collected on day 63 after the first injection.

The sample consisted of peripheral blood, taken in a trial of Ad26.COV2.S vaccine versus placebo. The receptor set was obtained from a person aged 18-60 years who received the Ad26.COV2.S COVID-19 vaccine or a placebo.

This rearrangement joins TRBV3-1 (or the pseudogene TRBV3-2) to TRBJ1-3; TRBD1 aligns across 9 bases. After removal of 4 bases from V and 0 bases from J, the junction contained 7 bases not matched to a gene. The CDR3 spans 17 residues. Germline CDR1 and CDR2: LGHDT and YNNKEL (reference sequence). Here the CDR3 DNA reads TGTGCCAGCAGCCTAGGGACAGGGAGAACCTCTGGAAACACCATATATTTT. Its translation is CASSLGTGRTSGNTIYF.

The V and J genes are TRBV7-2 and TRBJ1-1, with D uncertain. Trimming stripped 5 bases from V and 10 bases from J, with 14 bases between. CDR1 is SGHTA, CDR2 FQGNSA, per germline. This CDR3 spans 12 amino acids. CDR3 loop: CASSLRREGAFF. CDR3 DNA: TGTGCCAGCAGCCTCCGAAGGGAGGGAGCTTTCTTT. Looking up the rest from reference TRBV7-2 and TRBJ1-1 gives the full variable domain: GAGVSQSPSNKVTEKGKDVELRCDPISGHTALYWYRQSLGQGLEFLIYFQGNSAPDKSGLPSDRFSAERTGGSVSTLTIQRTQQEDSAVYLCASSLRREGAFFGQGTRLTVV.

The gene calls are TRBV19 and TRBJ1-1; TRBD1 is a possible D gene (6 bases). Germline lookup yields CDR1 LNHDA and CDR2 SQIVND (reference sequence). This CDR3 spans 15 amino acids. Trimming removed 4 bases at V and 1 base at J, with 13 bases between. CDR3: CASSTTGIPNTEAFF. The CDR3 DNA follows: TGTGCCAGTAGTACAACAGGGATCCCGAACACTGAAGCTTTCTTT.

The CDR3 spells CASSLVKASGSDTQYF. DNA for the CDR3: TGTGCCAGCAGCTTAGTTAAGGCTAGCGGGTCAGATACGCAGTATTTT. The chain couples TRBV13 to TRBJ2-3, with 8 positions matching TRBD2. V lost 1 base to trimming and J lost 4 bases; unmatched junction nucleotides: 7. From germline, CDR1 is PRHDT and CDR2 FYEKMQ (reference sequence). This CDR3 region has 16 residues.

This chain joins TRBV9 and TRBJ2-1; D not certain. The CDR3 length is 13 residues. Trimming left V 3 bases short and J 10 bases short, with 14 bases between. The germline V gene has CDR1 SGDLS and CDR2 YYNGEE. The CDR3 bases are TGTGCCAGCAGCGGCGGACGGCGTGGCGAGCAGTTCTTC. Protein product: CASSGGRRGEQFF.